The sequence of this T cell receptor beta chain was determined in a study of blood T cell repertoires in COVID-19. Study-wide background: PBMCs, B-cell-depleted T cells, or T cells were the source of the cDNA or gDNA that made up the material.

Participant ages covered roughly 18 to 89 years across 20 to 30 US areas. A case of COVID-19 had been met by exposed participants within 2 weeks before study entry. This CDR3 contains 14 residues. V gave up 2 bases and J gave up 3 bases, with 11 bases separating them. From germline, CDR1 is LNHDA and CDR2 SQIVND (reference sequence). Authors' methods: The assay estimated nucleated cells by amplifying reference gene primers. Clones were sequenced by immunoSEQ multiplex PCR, and TCRdb holds only the in-frame ones, with some missing. Clone size and V and J calls were adopted from that table, with D and trimming inferred from the DNA. The sample contains about 300,000 clones, nearly 90% of which appear only once.

The sequence was obtained from a woman between 45 and 65 years old who had been exposed to COVID-19. The sample taken for sequencing was PBMCs or T cells enriched from blood (not recorded which). The chain joins TRBV19 to TRBJ2-7; TRBD1 is a possible D gene (6 bases). DNA for the CDR3: TGTGCCAGTAGTATATCCCTACAGGGCTACGAGCAGTACTTC. This gives the protein CASSISLQGYEQYF.